This T cell receptor (beta chain) was recorded in a study of regulatory T cells in long-lasting Graves disease. Time point: persistent/refractory GD, antithyroid drugs over 5 years with positive TRAb. Scientists built the TCR library using RNA that was extracted from PBMCs. CDR3-region Arm-PCR and iRepertoire HTBI primers produced the TCR beta libraries. Using its own MiXCR run on the multiplex PCR reads, TCRdb lists one record per CDR3 protein. The repertoire has some 440,000 distinct CDR3 sequences, less than 25% of them found once; the top ten carry approximately 7.8%. There are 14 residues in the CDR3. Between the trimmed V and J ends, which lost 5 bases and 3 bases, there was a span of 13 bases. Per the germline V gene, CDR1 is SGHVS and CDR2 is FNYEAQ. This clonotype was found many times.

The source was peripheral blood mononuclear cells (PBMCs), collected when the disease was refractory, from a patient treated with antithyroid drugs. The J gene is TRBJ2-5, the V gene TRBV7-6, with a tentative D call TRBD1 (6 bases). This receptor was taken from a female donor with Graves disease. The CDR3 is CASSHRTVKETQYF. DNA of the CDR3: TGTGCCAGCAGCCATCGGACAGTCAAAGAGACCCAGTACTTC. Complete variable domain (other parts from reference TRBV7-6 and TRBJ2-5): GAGVSQSPRYKVTKRGQDVALRCDPISGHVSLYWYRQALGQGPEFLTYFNYEAQQDKSGLPNDRFSAERPEGSISTLTIQRTEQRDSAMYRCASSHRTVKETQYFGPGTRLLVL.